One sample yielded the 17 T cell receptor beta chains listed below, sequenced in a study of blood T cells in healthy people across ages. Using a J-beta primer mix together with a sample-barcoded 5' primer, a second PCR was run for about 7 to 12 cycles. A single record per CDR3 protein comes from TCRdb applying MiXCR to the 5' RACE reads. The sample holds about 1.8 million distinct CDR3 sequences, roughly 50% seen once. Sequenced sample: blood. The source of these receptors is a woman aged 40 to 50 in good health.

The chain employs TRBV29-1 and TRBJ1-4; 7 bases agree with TRBD1. CDR3 length: 11 residues. Germline V CDR1 and CDR2: SQVTM, ANQGSEA. The J segment lost 8 bases and the V segment lost 7 bases, leaving 4 bases of the junction unmatched. The CDR3 DNA reads TGCAGCGGAGGGGGCGGAGAAAAACTGTTTTTT. It codes for CSGGGGEKLFF.

In this sample, this clonotype turned up a few times. The chain carries TRBV4-2 and TRBJ1-4; 12 bases fit TRBD1. Trimming took 5 bases from V and 1 from J; bases not matched to a gene: 2. Germline CDR1 and CDR2: LGHNA and YNFKEQ. The CDR3 covers 16 residues. The CDR3 DNA follows: TGTGCCAGCAGCGGGACAGGGGGCCGAACTAATGAAAAACTGTTTTTT. The encoded protein is CASSGTGGRTNEKLFF.

This clonotype was counted between two and nine times. V and J are TRBV12-3 or TRBV12-4 and TRBJ2-5, with D perhaps matching TRBD1 or TRBD2 (5 bases each). This CDR3 region has 16 residues. Deletions cut 6 bases from V and 0 bases from J, with 17 bases between. The CDR3 DNA reads TGTGCCAGCAGACCCCGCCAAGTGGGGGACCAAGAGACCCAGTACTTC. It yields the protein CASRPRQVGDQETQYF.

V usage is TRBV7-9 and J usage is TRBJ2-3, with D tentatively TRBD1 (5 bases). Trimming took 1 base from V and 5 from J, leaving 16 bases between them. Germline-derived CDR1 and CDR2 are SEHNR and FQNEAQ (reference sequence). This CDR3 comprises 16 residues. CDR3 residues: CASSLEDVGAGDTQYF. The CDR3 DNA reads TGTGCCAGCAGCTTAGAAGATGTAGGGGCAGGAGATACGCAGTATTTT.

This sequence joins TRBV5-1 and TRBJ2-7; D remains unclear. The DNA end favors TRBJ2-5, so the J call may be wrong. Germline V gives CDR1 SGHRS, CDR2 YFSETQ. This CDR3 contains 17 residues. CDR3 coding DNA: TGCGCCAGCAGCTTGGGAGTACTTGGGCAAACCCAAGAGACCCAGTACTTC. This sequence encodes CASSLGVLGQTQETQYF.

This clonotype was seen only a few times. The chain carries TRBV11-2 and TRBJ2-7, with D possibly called TRBD1 or TRBD2 (5 bases each). Judging by the DNA end, TRBJ2-5 fits better; the J call may be wrong. The CDR3 consists of 15 residues. Germline CDR1 is SGHAT and CDR2 is FQNNGV. CDR3 coding DNA: TGTGCCAGCAGCTTAGTTCGGGGCTTTGGGGAGACCCAGTACTTC. It specifies CASSLVRGFGETQYF.

The chain carries TRBV2 and TRBJ2-5, with D possibly matching TRBD2 (5 bases). The CDR3 length is 16 residues. The V end was cut by 0 bases, the J end by 5 bases, with 16 bases between. Per the germline V gene, CDR1 is SNHLY and CDR2 is FYNNEI. DNA of the CDR3: TGTGCCAGCAGTGAAGCTAGGGCAGGAGGTGGGGAGACCCAGTACTTC. Amino acid sequence: CASSEARAGGGETQYF.

There are a few counts of this clonotype. The rearrangement joins TRBV3-1 to TRBJ1-6; 11 bases align to TRBD1. The junction had 2 bases not matched to a gene; V was cut back by 3 bases and J by 7 bases. The CDR3 length is 15 residues. The germline V gene has CDR1 LGHDT and CDR2 YNNKEL (reference sequence). The CDR3 DNA is TGTGCCAGCAGCCACAGGACAGGGGGCAATTCACCCCTCCACTTT. It encodes CASSHRTGGNSPLHF.

The V gene is TRBV29-1, the J gene TRBJ1-2; D uncertain. This CDR3 is 14 amino acids long. The V gene's germline CDR1 is SQVTM and CDR2 ANQGSEA. V was clipped by 0 bases and J by 4 bases, with 12 bases between them. In nucleotides, the CDR3 is TGCAGCGTTGAAGATGCGGCGACCGCCTATGGCTACACCTTC. Encoded protein: CSVEDAATAYGYTF. The variable domain in full, with the rest retrieved from reference TRBV29-1 and TRBJ1-2, is SAVISQKPSRDICQRGTSLTIQCQVDSQVTMMFWYRQQPGQSLTLIATANQGSEATYESGFVIDKFPISRPNLTFSTLTVSNMSPEDSSIYLCSVEDAATAYGYTFGSGTRLTVV.

In its sample, this clonotype was seen a few times. V and J are TRBV20-1 and TRBJ2-5; possible D gene TRBD1, 6 bases. V lost 5 bases to trimming and J lost 1 base, with 11 bases between them. This CDR3 is 13 amino acids long. Germline V gives CDR1 DFQATT, CDR2 SNEGSKA (reference sequence). The DNA of the CDR3 is TGCAGTGCTTACCGACAGGCCCAAGAGACCCAGTACTTC. Amino acid sequence: CSAYRQAQETQYF.

The table lists this clonotype with a count of one. The chain joins TRBV6-2 or TRBV6-3 to TRBJ1-2; the match to TRBD1 covers 7 bases. The CDR3 extends over 14 amino acids. Germline loops: CDR1 MNHEY, CDR2 SVGEGT. With V trimmed by 3 bases and J by 8 bases, 9 bases remained unmatched. CDR3 nucleotides: TGTGCCAGCAGTTATCAGGGGGTCATCGGCGGCTACACCTTC. Translation gives CASSYQGVIGGYTF.

This clonotype was detected only a few times. This sequence joins TRBV7-2 and TRBJ2-7; 8 nucleotides match TRBD1. The junction had 10 bases not matched to a gene; V was cut back by 5 bases and J by 4 bases. The CDR3 length is 15 residues. Germline V gene data show CDR1 as SGHTA and CDR2 as FQGNSA. CDR3 bases: TGTGCCAGCAGCGGACGGACAGGGTTTTATTACGAGCAGTACTTC. This gives the protein CASSGRTGFYYEQYF.

This clonotype was found a few times. The J gene is TRBJ2-3, the V gene TRBV4-3, with 9 positions matching TRBD1. The CDR3 is 15 amino acids. V was pared by 2 bases and J by 1 base, with 1 base of the junction left unmatched. From germline, CDR1 is LGHNA and CDR2 YSLEER. CDR3 amino acids: CASSQWTGGTDTQYF. CDR3 DNA: TGCGCCAGCAGCCAATGGACAGGGGGCACAGATACGCAGTATTTT.

V usage is TRBV15 and J usage is TRBJ1-2, with 11 bases aligning to TRBD1. The CDR3 runs 15 residues. After removal of 1 base from V and 8 bases from J, the junction contained 6 bases not matched to a gene. Germline loops: CDR1 LNHNV, CDR2 YYDKDF (reference sequence). CDR3 DNA sequence: TGTGCCACCAGCAGAGCGGACAGGGGGCTTGGCGGCTACACCTTC. It translates to CATSRADRGLGGYTF.

In the case of this clonotype: Since a much larger clone is just one base distant, this may be a read error. The CDR3 spells CASILTGTVGEQFF. CDR3 in DNA: TGTGCCAGCATCCTAACCGGGACAGTGGGGGAGCAGTTCTTC. This chain connects TRBV6-2 or TRBV6-3 to TRBJ2-1; TRBD1 agrees at 7 bases. With 7 bases clipped from V and 10 bases from J, the junction kept 13 bases outside the gene matches. Germline lookup yields CDR1 MNHEY and CDR2 SVGEGT. The CDR3 length is 14 residues.

The chain links TRBV15 to TRBJ1-5, with D hard to call. The V and J ends lost 2 bases and 11 bases respectively, with 10 bases between them. Germline-derived CDR1 and CDR2 are LNHNV and YYDKDF (reference sequence). This CDR3 has 12 amino acids. The CDR3: CATSRPDGTQHF. The CDR3 bases are TGTGCCACCAGCAGACCCGATGGGACCCAGCATTTT.

A word on this clonotype: In this CDR3 the conserved last residue, phenylalanine or tryptophan, is missing, so a read error is likely. V gene TRBV4-2 combines with J gene TRBJ2-5; no clear D gene. This CDR3 spans 12 amino acids. V lost 0 bases and J 6 bases, leaving 5 bases between the germline ends. Germline values: CDR1 LGHNA, CDR2 YNFKEQ. In nucleotides, the CDR3 is TGTGCCAGCAGCCAAGATCACCAGACCCAGTACTCC. Encoded protein: CASSQDHQTQYS.